This TCR beta chain was retrieved from a study of T cells after yellow fever vaccination (dated by TCRdb to the late 2010s). For the wider study: The SMART-Seq v4 Ultra Low Input RNA kit was used to prepare libraries from fractions with low cell numbers. Bulk TCR alpha and beta repertoires were sequenced longitudinally to track T-cell clones before and after primary and booster YFV17D yellow fever vaccination. Blood was collected at multiple timepoints before and after primary and secondary immunization, and bulk PBMC replicates and cell subsets were isolated. Two healthy male donors, one aged 18 to 30 and one aged 30 to 40 years, made up the cohort. Study-wide findings and limitations: The secondary T-cell response was weaker than the primary response but faster, peaking on day 5 instead of day 15. A small share of clonotypes occurred in both CD4 and CD8 compartments, likely arising from convergent recombination. Because the study included only a couple of donors, the extent to which the findings can be generalized is limited. FACS-sorted repertoires could contain abundant contaminating clonotypes from the bulk population, so computational filtering was required. Most clones expanded after primary vaccination were re-detected after the booster (96% of CD4 and 88% of CD8), suggesting broad memory maintenance.

For sequencing, an Illumina NovaSeq 6000 was employed. TCR cDNA was synthesized by 5'RACE template switching, which introduced a universal primer site and unique molecular identifiers. cDNA synthesis was primed from both the TCR alpha and TCR beta constant segments. Library amplification used two PCR steps, and the second PCR step added sample barcodes and sequencing adapters. Sequencing of libraries was performed on Illumina HiSeq 2500 (2x100 bp) or NovaSeq (2x150 bp). The published analysis was carried out like this. MIGEC handled demultiplexing of reads and collapsing into UMI consensus sequences, while MiXCR performed V(D)J alignment. Vaccine-responding clonotypes were identified with edgeR using replicate PBMC samples, with FDR below 0.01 and a log2 fold change above 5 up to day 15 being required. Each bulk clonotype was labeled CD4 or CD8 based on which sequenced repertoire, CD4 or CD8, contained the clonotype at higher abundance. TCRdb reprocessing: public reads trimmed at Q25 with fastp, clones called with MiXCR, in-frame beta chains kept. Rows with one shared CDR3 protein collapse into an entry with the most common genes and DNA. TCRdb assigned the V and J calls; the authors' analysis was not used. Within this sample are approximately 240,000 distinct CDR3 sequences, with more than 3.5% of them counted one time only. Under 20% of the sample is held by the ten biggest clonotypes.

This clonotype was detected only a few times. Its antigen is not yet known. Base-call qualities are not available, and no considerably larger clone is one nucleotide away. Per the publication, the treatment or condition label means: live attenuated yellow fever vaccine strain. At each blood-draw timepoint, two biological replicates of bulk PBMCs were collected. A standard Ficoll-Paque protocol was used to isolate PBMCs from peripheral blood. TriZol was used to extract RNA from bulk PBMCs, from CD4 and CD8 fractions, and from dextramer-positive and dextramer-negative fractions. Counted from cysteine to phenylalanine, this CDR3 has 13 amino acids. This entry keeps only the CDR3 DNA: 39 bases, framed from base 1. CDR1 and CDR2, per the germline V gene, are MNHEY and SVGEGT. The V end loses 5 bases and the J end loses 1 base, and a stretch of 8 bases separates them.

The source material was PBMCs, sampled 15 days after the yellow fever booster vaccination. The rearrangement combines TRBV6-2 or TRBV6-3 with TRBJ1-2; there is no confident call for the D gene. This TCR was sampled from a young man who received the YFV17D yellow fever vaccine. The encoded CDR3 is CASSTSGNYGYTF. The nucleotides read TGTGCCAGCAGTACCTCCGGTAACTATGGCTACACCTTC.